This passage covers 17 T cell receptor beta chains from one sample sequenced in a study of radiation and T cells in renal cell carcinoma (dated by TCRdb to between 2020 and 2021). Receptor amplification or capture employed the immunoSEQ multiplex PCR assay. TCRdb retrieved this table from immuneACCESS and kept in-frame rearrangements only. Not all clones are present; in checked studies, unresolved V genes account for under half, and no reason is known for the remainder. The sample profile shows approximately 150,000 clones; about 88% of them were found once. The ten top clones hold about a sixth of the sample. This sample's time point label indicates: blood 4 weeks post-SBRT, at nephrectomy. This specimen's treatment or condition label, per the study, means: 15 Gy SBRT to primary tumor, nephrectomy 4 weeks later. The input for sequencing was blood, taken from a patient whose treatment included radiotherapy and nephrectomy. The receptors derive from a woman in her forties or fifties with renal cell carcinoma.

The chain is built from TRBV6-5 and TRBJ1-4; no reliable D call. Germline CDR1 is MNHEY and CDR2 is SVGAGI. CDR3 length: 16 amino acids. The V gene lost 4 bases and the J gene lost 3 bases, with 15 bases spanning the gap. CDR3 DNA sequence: TGTGCCAGCAGTTCTGTCCTTCTTGCGGCTAATGAAAAACTGTTTTTT. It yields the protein CASSSVLLAANEKLFF.

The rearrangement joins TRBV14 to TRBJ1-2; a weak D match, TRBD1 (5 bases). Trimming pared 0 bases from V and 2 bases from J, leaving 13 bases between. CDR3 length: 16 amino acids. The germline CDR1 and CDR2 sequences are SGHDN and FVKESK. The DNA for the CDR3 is TGTGCCAGCAGCCAAGATGCGGGGTGGGGGAACTATGGCTACACCTTC. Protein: CASSQDAGWGNYGYTF.

The CDR3: CASIWDGISGANVLTF. The CDR3 DNA reads as TGTGCCAGTATATGGGACGGGATCTCTGGGGCCAACGTCCTGACTTTC. The V and J genes are TRBV19 and TRBJ2-6, with D possibly called TRBD1 or TRBD2 (5 bases each). V was shortened by 7 bases and J by 0 bases, with 13 bases between the two germline ends. From germline, CDR1 is LNHDA and CDR2 SQIVND (reference sequence). The CDR3 has 16 amino acids.

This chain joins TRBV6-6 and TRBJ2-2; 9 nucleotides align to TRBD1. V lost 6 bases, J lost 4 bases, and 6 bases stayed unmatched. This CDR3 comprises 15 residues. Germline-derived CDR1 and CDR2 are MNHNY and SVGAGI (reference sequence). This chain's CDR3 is CASRRDRVVTGELFF. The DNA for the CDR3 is TGTGCCAGCAGAAGGGACAGGGTAGTCACCGGGGAGCTGTTTTTT.

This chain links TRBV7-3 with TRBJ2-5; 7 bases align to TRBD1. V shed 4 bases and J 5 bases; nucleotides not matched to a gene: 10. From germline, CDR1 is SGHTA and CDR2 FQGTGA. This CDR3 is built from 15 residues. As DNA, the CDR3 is TGTGCCAGCAGCTCCCAGACAGGGATGGGGGAGACCCAGTACTTC. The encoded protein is CASSSQTGMGETQYF.

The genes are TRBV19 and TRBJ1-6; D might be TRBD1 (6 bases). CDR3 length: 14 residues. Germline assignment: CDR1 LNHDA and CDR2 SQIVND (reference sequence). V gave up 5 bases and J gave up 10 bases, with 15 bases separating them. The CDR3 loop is CASSPLNRDSPLHF. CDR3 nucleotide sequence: TGTGCCAGTAGTCCCCTGAACAGGGACTCACCCCTCCACTTT.

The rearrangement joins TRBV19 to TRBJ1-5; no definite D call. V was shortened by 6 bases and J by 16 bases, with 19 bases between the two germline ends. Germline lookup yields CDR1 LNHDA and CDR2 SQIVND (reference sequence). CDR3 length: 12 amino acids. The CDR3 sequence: CASSPGWQAPHF. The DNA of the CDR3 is TGTGCCAGTAGCCCGGGGTGGCAGGCCCCACATTTT.

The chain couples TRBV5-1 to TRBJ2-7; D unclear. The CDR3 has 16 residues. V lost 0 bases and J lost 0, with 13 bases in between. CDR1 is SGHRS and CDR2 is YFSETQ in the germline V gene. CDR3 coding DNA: TGCGCCAGCAGCTTGGTATCAGGTCGAAGCTCCTACGAGCAGTACTTC. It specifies CASSLVSGRSSYEQYF.

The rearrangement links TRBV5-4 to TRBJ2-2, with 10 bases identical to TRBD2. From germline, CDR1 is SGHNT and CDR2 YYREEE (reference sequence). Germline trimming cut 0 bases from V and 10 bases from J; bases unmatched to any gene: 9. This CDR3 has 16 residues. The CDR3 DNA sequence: TGTGCCAGCAGCTTGGCCGGGGCTAGCGGGAGAGAGGAGCTGTTTTTT. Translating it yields CASSLAGASGREELFF.

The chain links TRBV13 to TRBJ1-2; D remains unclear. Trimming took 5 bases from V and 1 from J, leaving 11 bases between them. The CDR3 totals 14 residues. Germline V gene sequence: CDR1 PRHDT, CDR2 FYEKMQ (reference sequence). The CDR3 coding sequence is TGTGCCAGCAGCCCTCCGGGAAATAACTATGGCTACACCTTC. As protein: CASSPPGNNYGYTF.

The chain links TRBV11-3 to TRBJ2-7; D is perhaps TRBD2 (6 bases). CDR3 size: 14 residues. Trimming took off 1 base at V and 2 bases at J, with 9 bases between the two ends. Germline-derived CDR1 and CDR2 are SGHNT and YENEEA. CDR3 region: CASSLAAGTYEQYF. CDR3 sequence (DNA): TGTGCCAGCAGCTTAGCTGCGGGAACCTACGAGCAGTACTTC.

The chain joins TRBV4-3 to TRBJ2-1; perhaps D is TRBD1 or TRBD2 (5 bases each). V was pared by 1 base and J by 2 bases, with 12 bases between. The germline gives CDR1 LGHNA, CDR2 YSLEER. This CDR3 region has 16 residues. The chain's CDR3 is CASSQVSSGPYNEQFF. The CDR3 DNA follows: TGCGCCAGCAGCCAAGTGTCGTCGGGGCCCTACAATGAGCAGTTCTTC.

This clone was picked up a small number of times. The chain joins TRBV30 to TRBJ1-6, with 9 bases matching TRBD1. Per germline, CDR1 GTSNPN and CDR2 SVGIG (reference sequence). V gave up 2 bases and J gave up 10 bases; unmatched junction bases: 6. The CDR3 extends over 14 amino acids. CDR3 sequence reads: CAWSPGTGKSPLHF. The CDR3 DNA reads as TGTGCCTGGAGTCCCGGGACAGGGAAATCACCCCTCCACTTT.

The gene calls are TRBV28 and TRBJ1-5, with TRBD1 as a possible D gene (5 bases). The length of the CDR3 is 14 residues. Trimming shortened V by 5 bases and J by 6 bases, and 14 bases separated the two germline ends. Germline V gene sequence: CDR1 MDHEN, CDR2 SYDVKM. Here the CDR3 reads CASSDAGSSQPQHF. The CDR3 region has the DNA TGTGCCAGCAGTGATGCAGGGTCGAGTCAGCCCCAGCATTTT.

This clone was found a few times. CDR3 DNA sequence: TGCGCCAGCAGCGCCTCACAGGGCATACGGGCTTTCTTT. As protein: CASSASQGIRAFF. This chain uses TRBV5-1 with TRBJ1-1, with D perhaps matching TRBD1 (6 bases). Germline values: CDR1 SGHRS, CDR2 YFSETQ. The CDR3 covers 13 residues. V lost 4 bases to trimming and J lost 11 bases, with 18 bases between them. The whole variable domain, remainder taken from reference TRBV5-1 and TRBJ1-1, is KAGVTQTPRYLIKTRGQQVTLSCSPISGHRSVSWYQQTPGQGLQFLFEYFSETQRNKGNFPGRFSGRQFSNSRSEMNVSTLELGDSALYLCASSASQGIRAFFGQGTRLTVV.

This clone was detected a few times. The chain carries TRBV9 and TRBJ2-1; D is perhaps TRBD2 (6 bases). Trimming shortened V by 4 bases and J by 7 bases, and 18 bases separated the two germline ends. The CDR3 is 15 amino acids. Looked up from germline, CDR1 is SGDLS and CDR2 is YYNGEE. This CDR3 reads CASSYVTSAGNEQFF. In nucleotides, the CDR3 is TGTGCCAGCAGCTACGTGACCTCCGCGGGGAATGAGCAGTTCTTC.

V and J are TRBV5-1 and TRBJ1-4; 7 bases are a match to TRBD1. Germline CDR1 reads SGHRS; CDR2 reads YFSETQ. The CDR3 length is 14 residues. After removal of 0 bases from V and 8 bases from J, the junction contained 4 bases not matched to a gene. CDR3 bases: TGCGCCAGCAGCTTGGCAGGGGGTTGGGAAAAACTGTTTTTT. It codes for CASSLAGGWEKLFF.